The 17 T cell receptor beta chains below all came from one sample that was sequenced in a study of shared clonotypes between healthy human individuals. In the naive CD8 group, cells lacked CD45RO and were positively selected for CCR7, so terminally differentiated effector memory CD45RA+ cells were left out. Profiling relied on immunoSEQ multiplex PCR, and the TCRdb table lists in-frame clones only, not all of them. The table includes about 580,000 clones, 98% detected once. Sequencing input: naive CD8+ T cells sorted from blood. The source of these receptors is a man aged 25 to 40 in good health.

The CDR3 DNA reads TGTGCCAGCAGCTTGGTAGGGAATCAGCCCCAGCATTTT. It yields the protein CASSLVGNQPQHF. The V and J genes are TRBV5-5 and TRBJ1-5; D is unclear. The CDR3 contains 13 residues. V gave up 0 bases and J gave up 4 bases, with 5 bases separating them. Germline assignment: CDR1 SGHKS and CDR2 YYEKEE (reference sequence).

Points on this clone: The sample carries other DNA sequences with the same CDR3. The chain combines TRBV29-1 with TRBJ1-1, with no clear D. This CDR3 is 11 amino acids long. Germline-derived CDR1 and CDR2 are SQVTM and ANQGSEA. V gave up 3 bases and J gave up 0 bases, with 2 bases separating them. For the CDR3, the DNA is TGCAGCGTTGAGATGAACACTGAAGCTTTCTTT. It is translated as CSVEMNTEAFF.

The chain links TRBV2 to TRBJ2-7; D is possibly TRBD1 (6 bases). Trimming cost V 3 bases and J 2 bases, with 11 bases left between them. This CDR3 contains 14 residues. Germline V CDR1 and CDR2: SNHLY, FYNNEI. The DNA for the CDR3 is TGTGCCAGCAGTGACTCAGGGGACGCCTACGAGCAGTACTTC. Translating it yields CASSDSGDAYEQYF.

V and J are TRBV7-9 and TRBJ2-5; possible D gene TRBD1, 5 bases. The germline V and J ends were trimmed by 5 bases and 5 bases, with 15 bases remaining between them. The CDR3 spans 14 residues. CDR1 is SEHNR and CDR2 is FQNEAQ in the germline V gene (reference sequence). The CDR3 coding sequence is TGTGCCAGCAGCCATACAGGACGCAGGGAGACCCAGTACTTC. Protein product: CASSHTGRRETQYF.

This clone appeared once. This sequence joins TRBV6-5 and TRBJ1-2; D gene ambiguous. Germline V gene lookup returns CDR1 MNHEY and CDR2 SVGAGI. The CDR3 covers 14 residues. Trimming shortened V by 0 bases and J by 0 bases, and 5 bases separated the two germline ends. The CDR3 region is CASSYSAANYGYTF. In DNA, the CDR3 is TGTGCCAGCAGTTACTCGGCTGCTAACTATGGCTACACCTTC.

V is TRBV7-9 and J is TRBJ2-3, with 10 bases lining up with TRBD2. The CDR3 length is 15 residues. From germline, CDR1 is SEHNR and CDR2 FQNEAQ (reference sequence). Losses at the gene ends were 3 bases for V and 6 bases for J; bases not matched to a gene: 6. CDR3 region: CASSFMTSGLDTQYF. In nucleotides, the CDR3 is TGTGCCAGCAGCTTTATGACTAGCGGGCTTGATACGCAGTATTTT.

The chain uses TRBV4-1 and TRBJ2-3, with 8 bases identical to TRBD2. CDR3 size: 16 residues. The trim removed 4 bases at V and 5 bases at J, leaving 11 bases unmatched. The germline gives CDR1 MGHRA, CDR2 YSYEKL. CDR3 residues: CASSPPDGRAEDTQYF. CDR3 in DNA: TGCGCCAGCAGCCCCCCGGACGGGAGGGCTGAAGATACGCAGTATTTT.

This chain connects TRBV14 to TRBJ2-1, with D possibly TRBD1 on 5 matching bases. Trimming took off 3 bases at V and 8 bases at J, with 14 bases between the two ends. Germline loops: CDR1 SGHDN, CDR2 FVKESK. CDR3 length equals 14 residues. In nucleotides, the CDR3 is TGTGCCAGCAGCCACCTGGAGCAGGGCCATGAGCAGTTCTTC. This sequence encodes CASSHLEQGHEQFF.

The chain joins TRBV11-2 to TRBJ1-2; the match to TRBD1 covers 9 bases. Germline assignment: CDR1 SGHAT and CDR2 FQNNGV. The CDR3 is made up of 15 amino acids. Unmatched junction bases numbered 8, after V lost 4 bases and J lost 5 bases. The CDR3 DNA reads as TGTGCCAGCAGCTCTACAGGGGGCGCAGCGTATGGCTACACCTTC. This translates into CASSSTGGAAYGYTF.

The table lists this clone with a count of one. The chain carries TRBV27 and TRBJ2-1, with D possibly matching TRBD2 (6 bases). In germline, CDR1 is MNHEY, CDR2 SMNVEV (reference sequence). This CDR3 has 12 residues. The germline V and J ends were trimmed by 9 bases and 6 bases, with 12 bases remaining between them. CDR3 amino acids: CASSGTFNEQFF. The DNA for the CDR3 is TGTGCCAGTTCCGGGACTTTCAATGAGCAGTTCTTC.

The gene calls are TRBV27 and TRBJ2-2; TRBD2 matches 11 bases. The CDR3 is 16 amino acids. The V gene end was trimmed by 4 bases and the J gene end by 4 bases; junction bases not matched to a gene: 5. From germline, CDR1 is MNHEY and CDR2 SMNVEV (reference sequence). CDR3 DNA: TGTGCCAGCAGTTCCTTAGCGGGAGGGCCCACCGGGGAGCTGTTTTTT. It specifies CASSSLAGGPTGELFF.

The chain is built from TRBV11-2 and TRBJ2-2; 8 bases match TRBD1. Germline assignment: CDR1 SGHAT and CDR2 FQNNGV. This CDR3 is built from 14 residues. Losses at the gene ends were 5 bases for V and 12 bases for J; bases not matched to a gene: 11. The DNA of the CDR3 is TGTGCCAGCAGCCCTCTTTGGGGACAGGTCAAGCTGTTTTTT. Residues: CASSPLWGQVKLFF.

The chain links TRBV9 to TRBJ2-1; 11 bases fit TRBD2. Germline V lookup: CDR1 SGDLS, CDR2 YYNGEE. The CDR3 is made up of 15 amino acids. Losses at the gene ends were 1 base for V and 7 bases for J; bases not matched to a gene: 4. The CDR3: CASSVLAGGLNEQFF. The CDR3 nucleotides read TGTGCCAGCAGCGTACTAGCGGGAGGTTTAAATGAGCAGTTCTTC.

This chain links TRBV6-1 with TRBJ2-2, with 9 bases identical to TRBD2. Germline trimming cut 0 bases from V and 4 bases from J; bases unmatched to any gene: 6. The CDR3 runs to 17 residues. CDR1 and CDR2 from the germline V gene are MNHNS and SASEGT. CDR3 sequence reads: CASSEAGQREVTGELFF. CDR3 coding DNA: TGTGCCAGCAGTGAAGCGGGCCAGCGGGAGGTCACCGGGGAGCTGTTTTTT.

This clone showed up just once. This chain joins TRBV5-4 and TRBJ1-2; weak D call: TRBD1 (6 bases). Trimming took 4 bases from V and 4 from J, leaving 17 bases between them. The germline V gene has CDR1 SGHNT and CDR2 YYREEE (reference sequence). The CDR3 consists of 15 residues. The CDR3 sequence: CASSGGQWITYGYTF. CDR3 in DNA: TGTGCCAGCAGCGGGGGGCAGTGGATAACCTATGGCTACACCTTC.

The chain is built from TRBV6-5 and TRBJ1-2; D is uncertain. V was pared by 8 bases and J by 8 bases, with 12 bases between. CDR1 is MNHEY and CDR2 is SVGAGI in the germline V gene. This CDR3 spans 11 amino acids. The DNA for the CDR3 is TGTGCCAGCGAAGGAGTACGCGGCTACACCTTC. Residues: CASEGVRGYTF.

This clone was seen once. This chain joins TRBV7-2 and TRBJ2-2, with D tentatively TRBD2 (6 bases). The V gene lost 5 bases and the J gene lost 2 bases, with 21 bases spanning the gap. The CDR3 loop spans 18 amino acids. From germline, CDR1 is SGHTA and CDR2 FQGNSA. The CDR3 region has the DNA TGTGCCAGCAGCCAACCCATTCTAGCGTGGGTCAACACCGGGGAGCTGTTTTTT. Its protein product is CASSQPILAWVNTGELFF.